This record concerns one TCR beta chain sequence. CDR1 SGHRS and CDR2 YFSETQ come from the germline V gene. Trimming stripped 2 bases from V and 0 bases from J, with 18 bases between. CDR3 length: 19 amino acids. Sample time point: before trial treatment. Eligible patients had advanced solid tumors lacking tumor-infiltrating lymphocytes. The TCRs were subjected to amplification over roughly 18 PCR cycles employing a constant-region primer in conjunction with a V-primer adapter. TCRdb reanalysed the reads using MiXCR and keeps one entry per CDR3 protein. The sample lists tens of thousands of distinct CDR3 sequences, 10% to 15% occurring once. These data originate in a study of low-dose radiotherapy and immunotherapy resistance in tumors. About the study: Cohort 1 was given 0.5 Gy fractions every 2 weeks, 6.5 Gy in total. On an every-two-weeks schedule, patients received intravenous nivolumab 240 mg, along with ipilimumab 1 mg/kg every six weeks. Intravenous cyclophosphamide at 200 mg/m2 preceded radiation and immunotherapy by one day, every two weeks.

The starting material was PBMCs, obtained before treatment. The V gene is TRBV5-1, the J gene TRBJ2-6; no clear D gene. The receptor's source is a female donor with ovarian cancer. DNA for the CDR3: TGCGCCAGCAGCTTCGGAGACTTCCGAACGAGCTCTGGGGCCAACGTCCTGACTTTC. It encodes CASSFGDFRTSSGANVLTF.